These 6 T cell receptor beta chains share one sample of origin, sequenced in a study of T cells of healthy individuals. TCRdb itself ran the 5' RACE reads through MiXCR, one entry per CDR3 protein. This sample yields about 96,000 distinct CDR3 sequences, of which around 17% are seen a single time; approximately 6% belongs to the top ten. These receptors were obtained from a human donor in good health.

The chain recombines TRBV4-3 with TRBJ1-5; D gene unclear. CDR1 and CDR2 (germline): LGHNA, YSLEER. The CDR3 has 16 residues. V gave up 0 bases and J gave up 4 bases, with 13 bases separating them. CDR3 protein: CASSQDLGSQNQPQHF. The CDR3 DNA is TGCGCCAGCAGCCAAGATCTTGGTTCACAGAATCAGCCCCAGCATTTT.

This clonotype has just a few counts. V gene TRBV4-1 combines with J gene TRBJ2-5, with 13 bases fitting TRBD2. Germline CDR1 reads MGHRA; CDR2 reads YSYEKL. The CDR3 loop spans 18 amino acids. Germline trimming cut 5 bases from V and 5 bases from J; bases unmatched to any gene: 14. In DNA, the CDR3 is TGCGCCAGCAGCAAACCACTAGCGGGAGGGCAGGAAGGGGAGACCCAGTACTTC. Its protein product is CASSKPLAGGQEGETQYF.

The V call is TRBV6-9, the J call TRBJ2-7; the match to TRBD1 covers 7 bases. This CDR3 spans 15 amino acids. V shed 5 bases, J shed 0 bases, and the junction held 7 bases outside the gene matches. CDR1 and CDR2 from the germline V gene are MNHGY and SVAAGI. In DNA, the CDR3 is TGTGCCAGCAGTCAACGACAGGGAAGCTCCTACGAGCAGTACTTC. This codes for CASSQRQGSSYEQYF.

A few counts support this clonotype. The chain combines TRBV7-9 with TRBJ2-7, with a weak D call TRBD2 (6 bases). The CDR3 covers 12 residues. Germline CDR1 SEHNR, CDR2 FQNEAQ (reference sequence). Trimming pared 11 bases from V and 2 bases from J, leaving 13 bases between. CDR3: CAGGAGAYEQYF. The CDR3 DNA reads as TGTGCCGGAGGGGCCGGGGCCTACGAGCAGTACTTC.

The chain joins TRBV2 to TRBJ2-5; 8 nucleotides line up with TRBD2. Germline V gene lookup returns CDR1 SNHLY and CDR2 FYNNEI. The CDR3 has 17 amino acids. V gave up 5 bases and J gave up 4 bases; unmatched junction bases: 15. Written as DNA, the CDR3 is TGTGCCAGCAGTCCCGAGAGTCAGCTTAGCGGGGTAGAGACCCAGTACTTC. As protein: CASSPESQLSGVETQYF.

This clonotype came up a few times. This CDR3 is CASSLVPTYEQYF. The CDR3 DNA is TGTGCCAGCAGCTTAGTTCCTACCTACGAGCAGTACTTC. This chain connects TRBV7-8 to TRBJ2-7, with D hard to call. The CDR3 has 13 residues. Germline CDR1 and CDR2: SGHVS and FQNEAQ. Deletions cut 1 base from V and 2 bases from J, with 6 bases between.